Each of the 3 T cell receptor beta chains below was sequenced from the same sample in a study of prognosis after radiotherapy for stage I lung cancer. Two-round multiplex PCR, the amplification method, yielded TCR beta CDR3 from genomic DNA. During first-round PCR, primers specific to each TRBV and TRBJ gene were used. TCRdb reanalysed the multiplex PCR reads using MiXCR and keeps one entry per CDR3 protein. Among about 12,000 distinct CDR3 sequences listed, about 56% were seen once. The sample in question was PBMCs, obtained before or after stereotactic body radiation therapy (not recorded which). These receptors all stem from a donor at least 50 years old with non-small cell lung cancer.

Worth noting for this clonotype: This probably arose from a read error, given a far larger clone one base away. The genes are TRBV7-9 and TRBJ2-2; TRBD2 matches 10 bases. Germline CDR1 and CDR2: SEHNR and FQNEAQ (reference sequence). The CDR3 is 16 amino acids. CDR3 region: CVSSYLAGVGTGELFF. CDR3 nucleotides: TGTGTCAGTTCTTATCTAGCGGGAGTTGGCACCGGGGAGCTGTTTTTT. Full variable domain (rest looked up from reference TRBV7-9 and TRBJ2-2): DTGVSQNPRHKITKRGQNVTFRCDPISEHNRLYWYRQTLGQGPEFLTYFQNEAQLEKSRLLSDRFSAERPKGSFSTLEIQRTEQGDSAMYLCVSSYLAGVGTGELFFGEGSRLTVL.

This clonotype is a singleton in its sample. A junction boundary mismatches the germline segment, possibly from a read error. The genes are TRBV5-4 and TRBJ2-3; D may be TRBD2 (6 bases). This CDR3 comprises 17 residues. Germline-derived CDR1 and CDR2 are SGHNT and YYREEE (reference sequence). In DNA form, the CDR3 reads TGTGCCAGCAGCTTGGTTCTAGGGAGGCCCAGCAAAGATACGCAGTATTTT. Amino acid sequence: CASSLVLGRPSKDTQYF.

The chain links TRBV6-1 to TRBJ1-2; D remains ambiguous. Looked up from germline, CDR1 is MNHNS and CDR2 is SASEGT. This CDR3 is built from 15 residues. V lost 1 base to trimming and J lost 0 bases, with 9 bases between them. The CDR3 region is CASSEGRLSNYGYTF. DNA of the CDR3: TGTGCCAGCAGTGAAGGACGTCTGTCTAACTATGGCTACACCTTC.